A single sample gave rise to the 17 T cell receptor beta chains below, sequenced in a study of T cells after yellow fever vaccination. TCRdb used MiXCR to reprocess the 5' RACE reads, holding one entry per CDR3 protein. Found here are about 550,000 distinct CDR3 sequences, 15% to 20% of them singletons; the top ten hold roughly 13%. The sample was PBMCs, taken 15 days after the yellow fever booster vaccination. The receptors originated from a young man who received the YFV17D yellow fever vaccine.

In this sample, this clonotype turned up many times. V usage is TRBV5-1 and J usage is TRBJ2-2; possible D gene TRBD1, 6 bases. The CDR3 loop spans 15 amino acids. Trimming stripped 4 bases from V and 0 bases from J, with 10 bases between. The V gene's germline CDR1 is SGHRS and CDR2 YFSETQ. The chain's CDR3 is CASSPGTPNTGELFF. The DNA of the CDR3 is TGCGCCAGCAGCCCCGGGACACCGAACACCGGGGAGCTGTTTTTT. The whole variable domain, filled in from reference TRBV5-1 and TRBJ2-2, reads KAGVTQTPRYLIKTRGQQVTLSCSPISGHRSVSWYQQTPGQGLQFLFEYFSETQRNKGNFPGRFSGRQFSNSRSEMNVSTLELGDSALYLCASSPGTPNTGELFFGEGSRLTVL.

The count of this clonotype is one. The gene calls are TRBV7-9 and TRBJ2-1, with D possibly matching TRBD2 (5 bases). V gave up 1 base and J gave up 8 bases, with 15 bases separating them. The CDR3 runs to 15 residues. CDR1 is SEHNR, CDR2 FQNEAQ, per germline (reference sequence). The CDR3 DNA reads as TGTGCCAGCAGCTTAGGGGTAGCGAGTCGGGATGAGCAGTTCTTC. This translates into CASSLGVASRDEQFF. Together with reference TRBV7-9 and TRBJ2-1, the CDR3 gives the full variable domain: DTGVSQNPRHKITKRGQNVTFRCDPISEHNRLYWYRQTLGQGPEFLTYFQNEAQLEKSRLLSDRFSAERPKGSFSTLEIQRTEQGDSAMYLCASSLGVASRDEQFFGPGTRLTVL.

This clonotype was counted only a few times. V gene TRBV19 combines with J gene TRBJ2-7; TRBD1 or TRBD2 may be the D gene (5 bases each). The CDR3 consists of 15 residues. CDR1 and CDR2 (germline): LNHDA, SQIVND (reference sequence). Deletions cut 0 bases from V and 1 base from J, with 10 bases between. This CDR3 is CASSIEGTGSYEQYF. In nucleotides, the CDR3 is TGTGCCAGTAGTATAGAAGGGACGGGATCCTACGAGCAGTACTTC.

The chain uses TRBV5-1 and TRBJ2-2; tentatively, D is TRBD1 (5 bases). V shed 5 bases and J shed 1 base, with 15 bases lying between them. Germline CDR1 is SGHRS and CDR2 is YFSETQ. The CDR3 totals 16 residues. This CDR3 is CASRQGPRENTGELFF. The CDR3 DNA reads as TGCGCCAGCAGACAAGGGCCCAGGGAGAACACCGGGGAGCTGTTTTTT.

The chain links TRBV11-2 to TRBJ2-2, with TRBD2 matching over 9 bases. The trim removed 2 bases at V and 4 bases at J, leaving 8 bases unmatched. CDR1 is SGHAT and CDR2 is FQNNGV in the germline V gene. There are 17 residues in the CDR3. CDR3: CASSLHGGRAATGELFF. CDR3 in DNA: TGTGCCAGCAGCTTACATGGCGGGAGGGCCGCCACCGGGGAGCTGTTTTTT.

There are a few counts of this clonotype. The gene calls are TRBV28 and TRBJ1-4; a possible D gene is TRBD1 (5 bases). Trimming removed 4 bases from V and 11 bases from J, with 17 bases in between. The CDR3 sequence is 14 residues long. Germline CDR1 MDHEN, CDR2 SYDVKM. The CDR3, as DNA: TGTGCCAGCAGTTCCCTTGGGGGAGGGCGTAAACTGTTTTTT. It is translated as CASSSLGGGRKLFF.

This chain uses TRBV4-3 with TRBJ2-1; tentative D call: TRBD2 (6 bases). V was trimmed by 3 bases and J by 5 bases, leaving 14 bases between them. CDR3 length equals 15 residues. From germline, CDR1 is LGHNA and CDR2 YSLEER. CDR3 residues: CASSQSSGLNNEQFF. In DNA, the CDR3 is TGCGCCAGCAGCCAGTCCAGCGGGCTGAACAATGAGCAGTTCTTC.

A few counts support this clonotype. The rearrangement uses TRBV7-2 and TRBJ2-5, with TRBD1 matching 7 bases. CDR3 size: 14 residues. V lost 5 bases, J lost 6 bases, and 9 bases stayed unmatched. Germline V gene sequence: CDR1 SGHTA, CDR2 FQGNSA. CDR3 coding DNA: TGTGCCAGCAGCCCCCGCCCACAGGGGCAGACCCAGTACTTC. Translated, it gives CASSPRPQGQTQYF. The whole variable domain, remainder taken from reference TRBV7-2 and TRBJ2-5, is GAGVSQSPSNKVTEKGKDVELRCDPISGHTALYWYRQSLGQGLEFLIYFQGNSAPDKSGLPSDRFSAERTGGSVSTLTIQRTQQEDSAVYLCASSPRPQGQTQYFGPGTRLLVL.

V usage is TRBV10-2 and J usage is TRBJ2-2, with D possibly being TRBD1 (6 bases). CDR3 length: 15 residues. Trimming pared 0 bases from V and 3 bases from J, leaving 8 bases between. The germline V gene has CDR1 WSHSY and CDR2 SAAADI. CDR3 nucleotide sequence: TGCGCCAGCAGTGAGTCCAGGGGAGACACCGGGGAGCTGTTTTTT. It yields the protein CASSESRGDTGELFF.

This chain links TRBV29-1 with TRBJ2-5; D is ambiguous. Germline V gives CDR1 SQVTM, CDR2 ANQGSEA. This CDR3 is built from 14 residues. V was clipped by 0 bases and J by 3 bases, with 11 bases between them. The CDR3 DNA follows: TGCAGCGTTGAAGATCTAAAATCGGAAGAGACCCAGTACTTC. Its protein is CSVEDLKSEETQYF.

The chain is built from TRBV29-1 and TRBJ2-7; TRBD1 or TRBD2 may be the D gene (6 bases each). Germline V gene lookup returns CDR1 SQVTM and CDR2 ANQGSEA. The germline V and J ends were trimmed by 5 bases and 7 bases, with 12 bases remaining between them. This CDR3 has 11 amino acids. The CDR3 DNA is TGCAGCGTTTGGGGGGCGCATGAGCAGTACTTC. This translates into CSVWGAHEQYF.

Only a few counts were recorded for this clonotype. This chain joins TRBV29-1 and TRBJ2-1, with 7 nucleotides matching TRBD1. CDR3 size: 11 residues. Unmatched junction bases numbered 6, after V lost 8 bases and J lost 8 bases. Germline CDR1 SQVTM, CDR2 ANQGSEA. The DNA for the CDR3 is TGCAGCACCCGTGACAGGGATGAGCAGTTCTTC. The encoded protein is CSTRDRDEQFF.

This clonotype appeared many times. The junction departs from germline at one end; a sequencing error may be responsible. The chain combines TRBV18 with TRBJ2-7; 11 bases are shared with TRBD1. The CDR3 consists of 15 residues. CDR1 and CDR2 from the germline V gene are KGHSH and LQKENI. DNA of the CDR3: TGCGCCAGCAGCCCGGGGACAGGGGGGTCCTACGAGCAGTACTTC. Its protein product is CASSPGTGGSYEQYF.

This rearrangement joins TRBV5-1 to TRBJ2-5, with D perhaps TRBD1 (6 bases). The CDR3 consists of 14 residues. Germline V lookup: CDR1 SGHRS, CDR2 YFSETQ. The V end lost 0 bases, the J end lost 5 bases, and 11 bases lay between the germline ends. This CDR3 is CASSLGQVWETQYF. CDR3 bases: TGCGCCAGCAGCTTGGGACAGGTCTGGGAGACCCAGTACTTC.

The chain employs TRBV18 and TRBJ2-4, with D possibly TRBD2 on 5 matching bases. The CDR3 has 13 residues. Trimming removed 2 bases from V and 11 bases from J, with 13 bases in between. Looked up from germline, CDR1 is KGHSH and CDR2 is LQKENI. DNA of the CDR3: TGTGCCAGCTCACCATCCTCCCGGCGGGTTCAGTACTTC. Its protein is CASSPSSRRVQYF.

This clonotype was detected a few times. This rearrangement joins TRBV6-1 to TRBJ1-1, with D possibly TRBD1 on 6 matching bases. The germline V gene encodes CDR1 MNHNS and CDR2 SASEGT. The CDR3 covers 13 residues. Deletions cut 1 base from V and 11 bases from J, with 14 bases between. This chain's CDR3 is CASSEGHGGPAFF. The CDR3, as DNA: TGTGCCAGCAGTGAAGGGCATGGGGGGCCGGCTTTCTTT.

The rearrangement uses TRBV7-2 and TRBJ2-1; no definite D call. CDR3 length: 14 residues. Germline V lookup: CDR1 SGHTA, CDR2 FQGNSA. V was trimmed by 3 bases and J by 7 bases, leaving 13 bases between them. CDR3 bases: TGTGCCAGCAGCTTGATGGGAAGGTCGAATGAGCAGTTCTTC. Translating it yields CASSLMGRSNEQFF.